The source of this T cell receptor beta chain is a study of cytomegalovirus exposure and HLA in healthy donors. Study-level points and caveats: Later work associated roughly 17,000 TCR beta sequences with HLA alleles at 0.05 false discovery rate. Sequencing had likely introduced a cluster of highly shared sequence variants as an artifact. Roughly even sequencing depth across donors was the assumption behind the presence/absence analyses.

Amplification used 60 Vbeta primers and 13 Jbeta primers. Only in-frame clones appear in the TCRdb table, and some are missing; sequencing was by immunoSEQ multiplex PCR. The sample records about 99,000 clones, approximately 72% being singletons. This clone was observed once. The target antigen is unknown. The junction departs from the called germline gene at one end, perhaps through a read error. Healthy bone marrow donors formed the donor group. The CDR3 has 13 amino acids. Germline lookup yields CDR1 SGHTS and CDR2 YDEGEE. Source material: PBMCs. The chain joins TRBV5-8 to TRBJ1-6; 7 bases are shared with TRBD1. The receptor's source is a woman aged 50 to 65 in good health and CMV-seronegative. The CDR3 reads CASSRHFLDRRDF. CDR3 DNA sequence: TGTGCCAGCAGCCGCCATTTCCTGGACAGGAGAGACTTT.